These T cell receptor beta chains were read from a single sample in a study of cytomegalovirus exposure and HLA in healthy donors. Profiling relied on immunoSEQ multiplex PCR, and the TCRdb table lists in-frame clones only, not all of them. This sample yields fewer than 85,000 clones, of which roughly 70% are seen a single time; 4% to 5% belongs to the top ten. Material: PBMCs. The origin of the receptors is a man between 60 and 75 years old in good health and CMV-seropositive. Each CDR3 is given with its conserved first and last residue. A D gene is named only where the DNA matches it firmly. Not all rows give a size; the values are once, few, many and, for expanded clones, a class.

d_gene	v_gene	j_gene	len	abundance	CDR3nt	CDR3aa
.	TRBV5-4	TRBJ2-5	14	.	TGTGCCAGCAGCCGTGACACGGGACAAGAGACCCAGTACTTC	CASSRDTGQETQYF
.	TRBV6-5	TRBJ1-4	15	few	TGTGCCAGCAGGGCCCGCAGGGAATTAAATGAAAAACTGTTTTTT	CASRARRELNEKLFF
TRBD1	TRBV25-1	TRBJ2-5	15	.	TGTGCCAGCAGTGACCGGGACAGGGTAGGGGAGACCCAGTACTTC	CASSDRDRVGETQYF
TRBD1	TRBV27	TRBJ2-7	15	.	TGTGCCAGCAGTATCCGGGACAGGGGTACCTACGAGCAGTACTTC	CASSIRDRGTYEQYF
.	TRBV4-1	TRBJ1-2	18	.	TGCGCCAGCAGCGGGAGGGGTCGAGGCGGCAGGGACATCTATGGCTACACCTTC	CASSGRGRGGRDIYGYTF
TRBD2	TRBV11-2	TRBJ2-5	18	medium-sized	TGTGCCAGCAGCAGCAGGTCAGGGGCGGGAGGCCGACGAGAGACCCAGTACTTC	CASSSRSGAGGRRETQYF
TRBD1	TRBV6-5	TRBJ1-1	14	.	TGTGCCAGCAGAATACAGGGGATGAACACTGAAGCTTTCTTT	CASRIQGMNTEAFF
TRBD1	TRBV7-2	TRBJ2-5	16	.	TGTGCCAGCAGCTTCCCAAGGGCCGAGGGGGCCGGGACCCAGTACTTC	CASSFPRAEGAGTQYF
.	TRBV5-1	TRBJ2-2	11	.	TGCGCCAGCAGCTTGTACGGGGAGCTGTTTTTT	CASSLYGELFF
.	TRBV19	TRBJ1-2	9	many	TGTGCCACCGGTCCTGGCTACACCTTC	CATGPGYTF
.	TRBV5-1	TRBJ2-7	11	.	TGCGCCAGCAGCTTGGGCACACAGCAGTACTTC	CASSLGTQQYF
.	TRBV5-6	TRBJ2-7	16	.	TGTGCCAGCAGCTTGGCCGGGGATTCAACCTTGTACGAGCAGTACTTC	CASSLAGDSTLYEQYF
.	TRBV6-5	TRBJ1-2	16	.	TGTGCCAGCAGTTTCCGAAATGGGGCCGAGGCTCGTGGCTACACCTTC	CASSFRNGAEARGYTF
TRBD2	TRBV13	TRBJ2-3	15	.	TGTGCCAGCAGTGCTAGCGGGGGGGTTTCAGATACGCAGTATTTT	CASSASGGVSDTQYF
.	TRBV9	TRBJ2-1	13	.	TGTGCCAGCAGCGCAGACAACTACAATGAGCAGTTCTTC	CASSADNYNEQFF
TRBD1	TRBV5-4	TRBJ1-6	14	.	TGTGCCAGCAGCCGGGGACAGACAGATTCACCCCTCCACTTT	CASSRGQTDSPLHF
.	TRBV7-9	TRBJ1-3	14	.	TGTGCCAGCAGCTTTTACAGGGATGGAAACACCATATATTTT	CASSFYRDGNTIYF
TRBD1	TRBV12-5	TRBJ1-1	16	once	TGTGCTAGTGGTTTGAAACAGGGGGCTTTGAACACTGAAGCTTTCTTT	CASGLKQGALNTEAFF